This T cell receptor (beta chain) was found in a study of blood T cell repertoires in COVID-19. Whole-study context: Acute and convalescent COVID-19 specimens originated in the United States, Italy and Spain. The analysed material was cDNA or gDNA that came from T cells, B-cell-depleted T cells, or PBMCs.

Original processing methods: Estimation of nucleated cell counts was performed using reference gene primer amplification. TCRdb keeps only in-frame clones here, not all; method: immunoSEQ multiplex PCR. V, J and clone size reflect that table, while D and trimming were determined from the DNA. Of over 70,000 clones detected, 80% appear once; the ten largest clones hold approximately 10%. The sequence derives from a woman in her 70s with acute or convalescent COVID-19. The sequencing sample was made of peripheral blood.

The CDR3 protein is CASSLRTSGSGYNEQFF. The CDR3 coding sequence is TGTGCCAGCAGTTTACGGACTAGCGGGAGTGGGTACAATGAGCAGTTCTTC. The chain employs TRBV27 and TRBJ2-1; 13 nucleotides line up with TRBD2. V shed 2 bases and J 4 bases; nucleotides not matched to a gene: 5. The CDR3 has 17 amino acids. Per the germline V gene, CDR1 is MNHEY and CDR2 is SMNVEV (reference sequence).